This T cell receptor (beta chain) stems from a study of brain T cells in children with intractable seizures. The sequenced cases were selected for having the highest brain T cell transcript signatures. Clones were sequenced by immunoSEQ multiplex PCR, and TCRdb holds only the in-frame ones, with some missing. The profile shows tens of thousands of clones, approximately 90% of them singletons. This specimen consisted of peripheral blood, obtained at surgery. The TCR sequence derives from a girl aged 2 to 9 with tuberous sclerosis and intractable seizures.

The CDR3 loop is CASSGGYEQYF. The CDR3 bases are TGTGCCAGCAGCGGCGGCTACGAGCAGTACTTC. The chain recombines TRBV13 with TRBJ2-7; D is uncertain. CDR1 is PRHDT, CDR2 FYEKMQ, per germline (reference sequence). The V end was cut by 5 bases, the J end by 3 bases, with 5 bases between. This CDR3 has 11 residues.